These 14 T cell receptor beta chains were sequenced from one sample in a study of shared clonotypes between healthy human individuals. TCRdb's table, derived via immunoSEQ multiplex PCR, lists solely in-frame clones and lacks some. The repertoire holds 600,000 to 750,000 clones, with over 55% as singletons. Sequenced: memory CD4+ T cells sorted from blood. Subset denoted: CD45RA-negative fraction. These receptors came from a woman in her thirties in good health.

The chain uses TRBV5-4 and TRBJ2-1; possibly TRBD1 or TRBD2 for D (7 bases each). The ends were cut back, 4 bases at V and 6 bases at J, with 17 bases in the middle. The CDR3 has 15 residues. Germline CDR1 and CDR2: SGHNT and YYREEE (reference sequence). The CDR3 nucleotides read TGTGCCAGCAGCCGACAGGGAGGCGGGGGCAATGAGCAGTTCTTC. This translates into CASSRQGGGGNEQFF.

In this sample, this clone turned up once. J is TRBJ1-5 and V is TRBV9; 8 nucleotides line up with TRBD1. The CDR3 is made up of 15 amino acids. Germline-derived CDR1 and CDR2 are SGDLS and YYNGEE. Trimming cost V 2 bases and J 6 bases; bases outside gene matches: 7. The CDR3 coding sequence is TGTGCCAGCAGCGTGGCAGGGGGCGACGGTCAGCCCCAGCATTTT. Amino acid sequence: CASSVAGGDGQPQHF.

This chain connects TRBV10-2 to TRBJ2-2, with TRBD2 matching over 7 bases. V was pared by 0 bases and J by 7 bases, with 8 bases of the junction left unmatched. The germline V gene has CDR1 WSHSY and CDR2 SAAADI. CDR3 length: 16 residues. CDR3 sequence (DNA): TGCGCCAGCAGTGAGTCGGGCGGGAGTTATAACGGGGAGCTGTTTTTT. This encodes CASSESGGSYNGELFF.

V usage is TRBV7-9 and J usage is TRBJ2-5, with D maybe TRBD2 (5 bases). Germline V gives CDR1 SEHNR, CDR2 FQNEAQ (reference sequence). The ends were cut back, 5 bases at V and 3 bases at J, with 10 bases in the middle. This CDR3 contains 13 residues. As DNA, the CDR3 is TGTGCCAGCAGCGGGAGACCTGAAGAGACCCAGTACTTC. It encodes CASSGRPEETQYF.

The genes are TRBV11-2 and TRBJ1-3; possibly TRBD1 for D (5 bases). V lost 1 base, J lost 4 bases, and 14 bases lay in between. The CDR3 loop spans 16 amino acids. Germline V gives CDR1 SGHAT, CDR2 FQNNGV. The CDR3 is CASSLGPGLIGNTIYF. The CDR3, as DNA: TGTGCCAGCAGCTTAGGTCCGGGGCTTATCGGAAACACCATATATTTT.

DNA of the CDR3: TGCGCCAGCTTCCGACAGCCAGACACCGGGGAGCTGTTTTTT. Translation: CASFRQPDTGELFF. The V and J genes are TRBV5-1 and TRBJ2-2, with D possibly matching TRBD1 (5 bases). CDR1 SGHRS and CDR2 YFSETQ come from the germline V gene. CDR3 length equals 14 residues. With 7 bases removed from V and 3 bases from J, the gap between germline ends came to 13 bases.

The rearrangement joins TRBV30 to TRBJ2-7; D is ambiguous. The CDR3 sequence is 13 residues long. V lost 3 bases and J lost 0, with 9 bases in between. Germline lookup yields CDR1 GTSNPN and CDR2 SVGIG (reference sequence). Written as DNA, the CDR3 is TGTGCCTGGAGACGGGCTCTCTCCTACGAGCAGTACTTC. Translating gives CAWRRALSYEQYF.

The chain links TRBV15 to TRBJ1-3; D uncertain. The CDR3 has 16 residues. V was pared by 0 bases and J by 0 bases, with 9 bases between. CDR1 is LNHNV and CDR2 is YYDKDF in the germline V gene (reference sequence). The CDR3 bases are TGTGCCACCAGCAGAGATACTCCGAACTCTGGAAACACCATATATTTT. This translates into CATSRDTPNSGNTIYF.

This clone was seen once. V and J are TRBV28 and TRBJ1-5, with D uncertain. Germline V gives CDR1 MDHEN, CDR2 SYDVKM. This CDR3 is built from 12 residues. This chain's CDR3 is CVAGRFGQPQHF. The CDR3 DNA is TGTGTCGCGGGGAGGTTCGGTCAGCCCCAGCATTTT.

This clone has more than one count but fewer than ten. This chain's CDR3 is CASSSPAPGEGRREQYF. In nucleotides, the CDR3 is TGTGCCAGCAGTTCCCCAGCCCCCGGGGAGGGGCGCAGAGAGCAGTACTTC. V usage is TRBV27 and J usage is TRBJ2-7, with 7 bases that match TRBD2. The germline V gene has CDR1 MNHEY and CDR2 SMNVEV (reference sequence). CDR3 length: 17 residues. The V gene end was trimmed by 4 bases and the J gene end by 7 bases; junction bases not matched to a gene: 19.

This chain joins TRBV6-6 and TRBJ2-7; the D is unclear. Per the germline V gene, CDR1 is MNHNY and CDR2 is SVGAGI (reference sequence). V gave up 2 bases and J gave up 0 bases, with 5 bases separating them. The length of the CDR3 is 13 residues. DNA of the CDR3: TGTGCCAGCAGTTACAGGAGCTCCTACGAGCAGTACTTC. As protein: CASSYRSSYEQYF.

The table lists this clone with a count of one. The chain links TRBV7-9 to TRBJ2-5; maybe TRBD2 (5 bases). Between the trimmed V and J ends, which lost 6 bases and 5 bases, there was a span of 19 bases. The germline V gene encodes CDR1 SEHNR and CDR2 FQNEAQ (reference sequence). There are 15 residues in the CDR3. The CDR3 sequence is CASSLSPASGETQYF. Here the CDR3 DNA reads TGTGCCAGCAGTCTATCCCCAGCGTCGGGGGAGACCCAGTACTTC.

The sample holds many counts of this clone. The CDR3 sequence: CATSRVPAGDSNQPQHF. As DNA, the CDR3 is TGTGCCACCAGCAGAGTCCCCGCGGGGGATAGCAATCAGCCCCAGCATTTT. The rearrangement joins TRBV15 to TRBJ1-5; perhaps TRBD1 as D (5 bases). V was clipped by 1 base and J by 0 bases, with 13 bases between them. Germline values: CDR1 LNHNV, CDR2 YYDKDF (reference sequence). CDR3 length: 17 residues.

V gene TRBV28 combines with J gene TRBJ2-1, with a tentative D call TRBD2 (5 bases). Germline V gene lookup returns CDR1 MDHEN and CDR2 SYDVKM. This CDR3 comprises 14 residues. Trimming pared 5 bases from V and 7 bases from J, leaving 15 bases between. CDR3 amino acids: CASSPGAGGNEQFF. In DNA, the CDR3 is TGTGCCAGCAGTCCCGGTGCGGGCGGGAATGAGCAGTTCTTC.